The 8 T cell receptor beta chains below come from one sample, sequenced in a study of shared clonotypes between healthy human individuals. Sequencing was performed with immunoSEQ multiplex PCR; in TCRdb, only in-frame clones are kept and a portion is missing. The repertoire includes about 690,000 clones, around 90% of them detected once, and 30% to 35% sits in the top ten. Sequencing was done on a sample of memory CD8+ T cells from PBMCs. Subset reported: CD45RO+ cells pooled with CCR7-negative TemRA cells. These receptors all come from a man younger than 35 in good health. Some clones in this sample may be carry-over from other donors' samples.

This clone was detected a few times. The V and J genes are TRBV5-8 and TRBJ2-7; D not resolved. With 3 bases removed from V and 2 bases from J, the gap between germline ends came to 6 bases. The length of the CDR3 is 12 residues. The germline CDR1 and CDR2 sequences are SGHTS and YDEGEE. CDR3 DNA sequence: TGTGCCAGCAGCTGGGATCCCTACGAGCAGTACTTC. Translating gives CASSWDPYEQYF. Filled out from reference TRBV5-8 and TRBJ2-7, the complete variable domain reads EAGVTQSPTHLIKTRGQQATLRCSPISGHTSVYWYQQALGLGLQFLLWYDEGEERNRGNFPPRFSGRQFPNYSSELNVNALELEDSALYLCASSWDPYEQYFGPGTRLTVT.

With regard to this clone: Other DNA sequences from this sample encode an identical CDR3 as well. The V gene is TRBV27, the J gene TRBJ2-1, with D hard to call. This CDR3 spans 15 amino acids. V lost 5 bases and J 0 bases, leaving 11 bases between the germline ends. CDR1 and CDR2 (germline): MNHEY, SMNVEV (reference sequence). CDR3 bases: TGTGCCAGCAGTCTAGGGCGGAGCTCCTACAATGAGCAGTTCTTC. Translation: CASSLGRSSYNEQFF.

This chain uses TRBV5-6 with TRBJ2-7; D is undetermined. The CDR3 runs to 12 residues. Germline CDR1 and CDR2: SGHDT and YYEEEE. The V end lost 5 bases, the J end lost 6 bases, and 12 bases lay between the germline ends. This CDR3 reads CASRGNGVEQYF. The CDR3 DNA reads TGTGCCAGCAGGGGAAATGGGGTCGAGCAGTACTTC.

The chain employs TRBV14 and TRBJ2-7; D might be TRBD1 (5 bases). Trimming took 4 bases from V and 1 from J, leaving 11 bases between them. The CDR3 is made up of 14 amino acids. Germline CDR1 SGHDN, CDR2 FVKESK. The CDR3 loop is CASSRKTVSYEQYF. CDR3 bases: TGTGCCAGCAGCCGGAAGACAGTATCCTACGAGCAGTACTTC.

V usage is TRBV27 and J usage is TRBJ2-1, with D maybe TRBD1 (6 bases). CDR1 and CDR2 (germline): MNHEY, SMNVEV (reference sequence). This CDR3 is built from 13 residues. Deletions cut 3 bases from V and 6 bases from J, with 9 bases between. The CDR3 coding sequence is TGTGCCAGCAGTTTGGGACACCCCAATGAGCAGTTCTTC. The encoded protein is CASSLGHPNEQFF.

J is TRBJ2-3 and V is TRBV7-2; 10 bases are shared with TRBD2. The CDR3 has 16 amino acids. CDR1 is SGHTA and CDR2 is FQGNSA in the germline V gene. With V trimmed by 1 base and J by 0 bases, 1 base remained unmatched. CDR3: CASSLETSGSTDTQYF. CDR3 bases: TGTGCCAGCAGCTTAGAGACTAGCGGGAGCACAGATACGCAGTATTTT. Using reference TRBV7-2 and TRBJ2-3 for the parts outside the CDR3, the full variable domain is GAGVSQSPSNKVTEKGKDVELRCDPISGHTALYWYRQSLGQGLEFLIYFQGNSAPDKSGLPSDRFSAERTGGSVSTLTIQRTQQEDSAVYLCASSLETSGSTDTQYFGPGTRLTVL.

The CDR3 is CASSQDLEGQGFGYTF. The CDR3 DNA sequence: TGCGCCAGCAGCCAAGATTTGGAGGGACAGGGCTTCGGCTACACCTTC. The rearrangement joins TRBV4-3 to TRBJ1-2, with TRBD1 matching 9 bases. The V segment lost 0 bases and the J segment 8 bases; nucleotides outside the gene matches: 10. CDR1 and CDR2 from the germline V gene are LGHNA and YSLEER. The CDR3 runs to 16 residues.

The V gene is TRBV28, the J gene TRBJ2-1; D not certain. The CDR3 contains 14 residues. The germline V gene has CDR1 MDHEN and CDR2 SYDVKM. The V gene lost 5 bases and the J gene lost 4 bases, with 12 bases spanning the gap. The DNA for the CDR3 is TGTGCCAGCAGTCCCTGGGCCCTATACAATGAGCAGTTCTTC. Amino acid sequence: CASSPWALYNEQFF. Drawing the rest from reference TRBV28 and TRBJ2-1, the complete variable domain is DVKVTQSSRYLVKRTGEKVFLECVQDMDHENMFWYRQDPGLGLRLIYFSYDVKMKEKGDIPEGYSVSREKKERFSLILESASTNQTSMYLCASSPWALYNEQFFGPGTRLTVL.